The clone carrying this T cell receptor (beta chain) appeared a few times. This sample stems from a study of T cells after yellow fever vaccination. Germline V gene lookup returns CDR1 MNHNY and CDR2 SVGAGI (reference sequence). Trimming left V 9 bases short and J 0 bases short, with 11 bases between. The CDR3 is 13 residues long. TCRdb reanalysed the 5' RACE reads using MiXCR and keeps one entry per CDR3 protein. The sample records around 530,000 distinct CDR3 sequences, roughly a sixth being singletons. The chain is built from TRBV6-6 and TRBJ1-1; D is undetermined. This receptor was taken from a man younger than 35 who received the YFV17D yellow fever vaccine. The specimen was PBMCs, collected 5 days after the first yellow fever vaccination. The DNA for the CDR3 is TGTGCCAGTATACGGGAGATGAACACTGAAGCTTTCTTT. Translating it yields CASIREMNTEAFF.